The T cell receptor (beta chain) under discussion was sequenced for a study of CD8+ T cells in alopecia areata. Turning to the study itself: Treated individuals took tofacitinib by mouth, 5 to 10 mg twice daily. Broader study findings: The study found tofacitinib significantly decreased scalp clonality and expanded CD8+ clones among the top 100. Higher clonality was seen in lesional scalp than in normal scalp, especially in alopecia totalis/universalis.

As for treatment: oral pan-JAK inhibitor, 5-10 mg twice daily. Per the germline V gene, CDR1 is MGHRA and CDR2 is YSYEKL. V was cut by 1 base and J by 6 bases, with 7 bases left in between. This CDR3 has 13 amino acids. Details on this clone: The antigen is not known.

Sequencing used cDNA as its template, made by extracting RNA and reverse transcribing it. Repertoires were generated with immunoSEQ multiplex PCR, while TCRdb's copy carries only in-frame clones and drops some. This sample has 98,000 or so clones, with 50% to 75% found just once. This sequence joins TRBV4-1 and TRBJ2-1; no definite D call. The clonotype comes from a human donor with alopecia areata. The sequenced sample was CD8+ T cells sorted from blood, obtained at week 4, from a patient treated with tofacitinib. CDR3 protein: CASSQVPSNEQFF. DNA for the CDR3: TGCGCCAGCAGCCAAGTCCCTAGCAATGAGCAGTTCTTC.